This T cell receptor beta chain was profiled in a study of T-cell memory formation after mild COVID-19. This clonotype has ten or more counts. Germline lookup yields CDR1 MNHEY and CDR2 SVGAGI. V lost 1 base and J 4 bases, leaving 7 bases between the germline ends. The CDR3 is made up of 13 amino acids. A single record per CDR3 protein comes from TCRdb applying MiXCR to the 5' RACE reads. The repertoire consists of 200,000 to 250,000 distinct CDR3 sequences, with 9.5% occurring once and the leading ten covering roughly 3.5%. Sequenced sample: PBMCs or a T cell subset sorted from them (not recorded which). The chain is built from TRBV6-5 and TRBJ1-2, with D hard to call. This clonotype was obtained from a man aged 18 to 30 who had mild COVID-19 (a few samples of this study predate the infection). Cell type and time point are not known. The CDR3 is CASSYYGIYGYTF. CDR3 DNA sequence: TGTGCCAGCAGTTACTACGGCATCTATGGCTACACCTTC.